What follows are 21 T cell receptor beta chains derived from one specimen sequenced in a study of T-cell reconstitution after alpha-beta-depleted transplantation in children. As it was prepared, the TCRbeta library received unique molecular identifiers. TCRdb reprocessed the PCR reads via MiXCR and lists one record per CDR3 protein. The sample consists of 8,000 to 9,500 distinct CDR3 sequences, 15% to 20% of them appearing once. Material: PBMCs, mostly from graft donor cells, obtained 60 days after TCRalphabeta/CD19-depleted stem cell transplant. The receptors here all came from a girl under three years old who had a stem cell transplant for combined immunodeficiency, so the T cells may come from the graft donor.

This sequence joins TRBV7-2 and TRBJ2-7; TRBD2 matches 7 bases. The J segment lost 2 bases and the V segment lost 0 bases, leaving 1 base of the junction unmatched. The CDR3 sequence is 14 residues long. Germline V gives CDR1 SGHTA, CDR2 FQGNSA. The chain's CDR3 is CASSLAGGTYEQYF. DNA for the CDR3: TGTGCCAGCAGCTTAGCGGGGGGGACCTACGAGCAGTACTTC.

This clonotype was recorded at least ten times. V gene TRBV6-5 combines with J gene TRBJ2-1; D is unresolved. The V end was cut by 4 bases, the J end by 4 bases, with 14 bases between. This CDR3 has 15 residues. The germline V gene encodes CDR1 MNHEY and CDR2 SVGAGI. CDR3 bases: TGTGCCAGCAGTTTTGCGGACGCCCCGTACAATGAGCAGTTCTTC. Its translation is CASSFADAPYNEQFF.

This clonotype was counted at least ten times. The rearrangement uses TRBV5-4 and TRBJ2-1, with 7 bases identical to TRBD2. CDR3 size: 15 residues. Germline CDR1 reads SGHNT; CDR2 reads YYREEE (reference sequence). Trimming took 6 bases from V and 5 from J; bases not matched to a gene: 11. The CDR3 DNA reads TGTGCCAGCACTGGGGGAAGCGGGATTGACAATGAGCAGTTCTTC. Its protein is CASTGGSGIDNEQFF.

Many counts were recorded for this clonotype. The chain employs TRBV6-5 and TRBJ2-7; 10 nucleotides match TRBD1. The ends lost 6 bases at V and 0 bases at J; junction bases unmatched: 8. CDR3 length: 16 residues. Germline CDR1 reads MNHEY; CDR2 reads SVGAGI. The CDR3 bases are TGTGCCAGCAGAACCCATCGGGACAGGGGCTCCTACGAGCAGTACTTC. Translating it yields CASRTHRDRGSYEQYF.

The chain has TRBV6-2 or TRBV6-3 and TRBJ2-1, with D maybe TRBD1 (5 bases). The CDR3 covers 14 residues. The germline CDR1 and CDR2 sequences are MNHEY and SVGEGT. V was pared by 11 bases and J by 3 bases, with 17 bases between. CDR3 loop: CAARARNRYNEQFF. The DNA for the CDR3 is TGTGCCGCCAGGGCCAGAAACCGCTACAATGAGCAGTTCTTC.

This clonotype was seen many times. The chain is built from TRBV12-3 or TRBV12-4 and TRBJ1-1, with D maybe TRBD1 (5 bases). V gave up 6 bases and J gave up 0 bases, with 8 bases separating them. The length of the CDR3 is 13 residues. CDR3 residues: CASRIQVNTEAFF. CDR3 bases: TGTGCCAGCAGGATACAGGTGAACACTGAAGCTTTCTTT.

This clonotype was picked up many times. This chain connects TRBV20-1 to TRBJ2-5, with 9 nucleotides matching TRBD1. V lost 5 bases, J lost 5 bases, and 6 bases stayed unmatched. This CDR3 has 13 amino acids. Germline values: CDR1 DFQATT, CDR2 SNEGSKA (reference sequence). CDR3 coding DNA: TGCAGTGCTTTAGGACAGGGGACGGAGACCCAGTACTTC. Translated: CSALGQGTETQYF.

The table lists this clonotype with many counts. The V gene is TRBV20-1, the J gene TRBJ2-3, with D perhaps given as TRBD1 or TRBD2 (5 bases each). This CDR3 contains 17 residues. V lost 5 bases, J lost 0 bases, and 21 bases lay in between. Germline CDR1 reads DFQATT; CDR2 reads SNEGSKA (reference sequence). CDR3 residues: CSAFSSGARTSTDTQYF. The CDR3 DNA reads as TGCAGTGCTTTTTCCTCTGGGGCTAGGACTAGCACAGATACGCAGTATTTT.

The chain joins TRBV18 to TRBJ2-4; perhaps TRBD2 as D (7 bases). Trimming stripped 3 bases from V and 5 bases from J, with 11 bases between. Germline values: CDR1 KGHSH, CDR2 LQKENI. There are 14 residues in the CDR3. CDR3 sequence reads: CASSPGGAENIQYF. In DNA, the CDR3 is TGTGCCAGCTCACCTGGGGGGGCCGAAAACATTCAGTACTTC. The full variable domain, completed using reference TRBV18 and TRBJ2-4, is NAGVMQNPRHLVRRRGQEARLRCSPMKGHSHVYWYRQLPEEGLKFMVYLQKENIIDESGMPKERFSAEFPKEGPSILRIQQVVRGDSAAYFCASSPGGAENIQYFGAGTRLSVL.

At least ten counts were recorded for this clonotype. V is TRBV7-8 and J is TRBJ2-7; 10 bases align to TRBD1. The CDR3 has 16 residues. CDR1 and CDR2 (germline): SGHVS, FQNEAQ. Trimming removed 6 bases from V and 4 bases from J; junction bases left unmatched: 12. The CDR3 bases are TGTGCCAGCAGTCTCCACCGGGACAGGGGCAGGTACGAGCAGTACTTC. Translated, it gives CASSLHRDRGRYEQYF.

This clonotype was seen a few times. The gene calls are TRBV10-3 and TRBJ2-1; 11 bases align to TRBD1. This CDR3 region has 16 residues. The V segment lost 6 bases and the J segment 5 bases; nucleotides outside the gene matches: 9. Germline V gene sequence: CDR1 ENHRY, CDR2 SYGVKD. The CDR3: CAISLTGTGGHNEQFF. CDR3 coding DNA: TGTGCCATCAGCCTTACCGGGACAGGGGGACACAATGAGCAGTTCTTC.

In its sample, this clonotype was seen many times. The J gene is TRBJ1-2, the V gene TRBV12-3 or TRBV12-4; D perhaps matches TRBD1 (5 bases). V lost 5 bases, J lost 4 bases, and 20 bases lay in between. The CDR3 totals 16 residues. The CDR3 reads CASSPSTGLRVYGYTF. Here the CDR3 DNA reads TGTGCCAGCAGTCCTTCCACAGGTCTCAGGGTCTATGGCTACACCTTC.

This clonotype was seen only a few times. The rearrangement links TRBV19 to TRBJ2-3; 8 nucleotides align to TRBD1. The CDR3 spans 15 residues. The ends lost 3 bases at V and 1 base at J; junction bases unmatched: 3. Germline CDR1 reads LNHDA; CDR2 reads SQIVND (reference sequence). The CDR3 spells CASSIKGQGTDTQYF. The DNA for the CDR3 is TGTGCCAGTAGTATTAAGGGACAGGGCACAGATACGCAGTATTTT. The full variable domain, completed using reference TRBV19 and TRBJ2-3, is DGGITQSPKYLFRKEGQNVTLSCEQNLNHDAMYWYRQDPGQGLRLIYYSQIVNDFQKGDIAEGYSVSREKKESFPLTVTSAQKNPTAFYLCASSIKGQGTDTQYFGPGTRLTVL.

The V and J genes are TRBV7-2 and TRBJ2-4; D not resolved. Per germline, CDR1 SGHTA and CDR2 FQGNSA. With 2 bases removed from V and 6 bases from J, the gap between germline ends came to 14 bases. The CDR3 spans 15 residues. The CDR3 DNA sequence: TGTGCCAGCAGCTTATCCGCTACTGCAATAAACATTCAGTACTTC. This translates into CASSLSATAINIQYF.

The chain couples TRBV20-1 to TRBJ1-1; D is uncertain. The germline gives CDR1 DFQATT, CDR2 SNEGSKA (reference sequence). V shed 5 bases and J shed 0 bases, with 7 bases lying between them. This CDR3 is built from 12 residues. The CDR3 DNA reads TGCAGTGCTTATCAGGTGAACACTGAAGCTTTCTTT. Residues: CSAYQVNTEAFF.

As for this clonotype: Sequence at one end of the junction differs from germline and may be a read error. CDR3 protein: CASSLAAGVNTGVLFF. CDR3 in DNA: TGTGCCAGCAGCTTAGCAGCGGGGGTCAACACCGGGGTGCTGTTTTTT. The gene calls are TRBV7-9 and TRBJ2-2; TRBD2 matches at 8 bases. Germline loops: CDR1 SEHNR, CDR2 FQNEAQ (reference sequence). This CDR3 has 16 residues.

This clonotype was picked up a small number of times. The CDR3 reads CASSQYSGQQNTEAFF. The DNA of the CDR3 is TGTGCCAGCTCACAATATTCAGGACAGCAGAACACTGAAGCTTTCTTT. This chain connects TRBV18 to TRBJ1-1, with D perhaps TRBD1 (6 bases). V was trimmed by 4 bases and J by 1 base, leaving 16 bases between them. The CDR3 extends over 16 amino acids. Germline loops: CDR1 KGHSH, CDR2 LQKENI.

In its sample, this clonotype was seen a few times. CDR3: CASSLNMGLAGNNEQFF. Here the CDR3 DNA reads TGTGCCAGCAGCTTAAACATGGGTCTAGCGGGGAACAATGAGCAGTTCTTC. The chain has TRBV7-8 and TRBJ2-1, with 9 bases matching TRBD2. The trim removed 2 bases at V and 5 bases at J, leaving 10 bases unmatched. The CDR3 runs 17 residues. Per germline, CDR1 SGHVS and CDR2 FQNEAQ.

This clonotype was counted at least ten times. CDR3 sequence (DNA): TGTGCCAGCAGTTACTCTCGATATATCGAGGCTTTCTTT. Translated, it gives CASSYSRYIEAFF. The rearrangement joins TRBV6-5 to TRBJ1-1; D call uncertain. CDR3 size: 13 residues. CDR1 MNHEY and CDR2 SVGAGI come from the germline V gene. V lost 0 bases, J lost 11 bases, and 13 bases lay in between.

This clonotype was recorded once. The rearrangement links TRBV7-2 to TRBJ2-3; D is ambiguous. The CDR3 loop spans 14 amino acids. The ends were cut back, 5 bases at V and 6 bases at J, with 15 bases in the middle. Per the germline V gene, CDR1 is SGHTA and CDR2 is FQGNSA. The CDR3 sequence is CASSLRFLGDTQYF. CDR3 in DNA: TGTGCCAGCAGCCTCCGTTTCCTCGGGGATACGCAGTATTTT.

Concerning this clonotype: This may stem from a read error, because a much larger clone lies one nucleotide away. V is TRBV20-1 and J is TRBJ2-1; weak D call: TRBD2 (6 bases). The germline V gene encodes CDR1 DFQATT and CDR2 SNEGSKA (reference sequence). The CDR3 contains 19 residues. Written as DNA, the CDR3 is TGCAGTGCTAGAGTCGAGTTGAGTTGCCGCGGGAATCTTGCAGATGACCAGTTCTTC. Translating gives CSARVELSCRGNLADDQFF.